The 9 T cell receptor beta chains in this list originate from one sample, sequenced in a study of T cell responses to AZD1222 COVID-19 vaccine. Profiled with immunoSEQ multiplex PCR; TCRdb holds only in-frame clones, not every one. The sample carries 150,000 to 200,000 clones, 80% to 95% recorded once. Specimen: peripheral blood, collected on day 0 of AZD1222 vaccination. The receptor source for this set is an adult in good health.

V is TRBV2 and J is TRBJ1-2; tentatively, D is TRBD1 (5 bases). The V and J ends lost 6 bases and 2 bases respectively, with 13 bases between them. The CDR3 covers 14 residues. Germline lookup yields CDR1 SNHLY and CDR2 FYNNEI. The CDR3, as DNA: TGTGCCAGCAGCGTTGGGGGAAGGAACTATGGCTACACCTTC. Translated: CASSVGGRNYGYTF.

The chain links TRBV7-3 to TRBJ1-1, with TRBD1 matching over 8 bases. Germline CDR1 is SGHTA and CDR2 is FQGTGA. CDR3 size: 14 residues. V lost 5 bases and J lost 3; bases outside the gene matches: 5. The CDR3 loop reads CASSRQGFDTEAFF. The CDR3 DNA is TGTGCCAGCAGCCGACAGGGGTTTGACACTGAAGCTTTCTTT.

V and J are TRBV5-4 and TRBJ2-5, with 8 nucleotides matching TRBD2. Looked up from germline, CDR1 is SGHNT and CDR2 is YYREEE (reference sequence). J lost 4 bases, V lost 4 bases, and 6 bases had no gene match. The CDR3 has 14 amino acids. CDR3 loop: CASSASRGGETQYF. CDR3 nucleotides: TGTGCCAGCAGCGCGTCCCGGGGGGGAGAGACCCAGTACTTC. The entire variable domain, with the rest obtained from reference TRBV5-4 and TRBJ2-5, is as follows: ETGVTQSPTHLIKTRGQQVTLRCSSQSGHNTVSWYQQALGQGPQFIFQYYREEENGRGNFPPRFSGLQFPNYSSELNVNALELDDSALYLCASSASRGGETQYFGPGTRLLVL.

The chain employs TRBV9 and TRBJ1-5; D gene unclear. CDR3 size: 15 residues. Trimming took 2 bases from V and 3 from J, leaving 12 bases between them. CDR1 and CDR2 (germline): SGDLS, YYNGEE. The DNA of the CDR3 is TGTGCCAGCAGCGTGAGAGGGATCGACAATCAGCCCCAGCATTTT. Translating gives CASSVRGIDNQPQHF.

This clone has a handful of counts. The chain is built from TRBV7-2 and TRBJ2-7; 9 bases align to TRBD2. The CDR3 length is 19 residues. Losses at the gene ends were 5 bases for V and 2 bases for J; bases not matched to a gene: 19. In germline, CDR1 is SGHTA, CDR2 FQGNSA. DNA for the CDR3: TGTGCCAGCAGCCACTTTGGGCCCAGGGCGGGAGGGCCCCCCTACGAGCAGTACTTC. Residues: CASSHFGPRAGGPPYEQYF.

Turning to this clone: This sample also contains other DNA sequences that code for the same CDR3. The rearrangement joins TRBV6-2 or TRBV6-3 to TRBJ2-7, with unresolved D. Germline V gives CDR1 MNHEY, CDR2 SVGEGT. This CDR3 contains 13 residues. The V end was cut by 5 bases, the J end by 3 bases, with 11 bases between. As DNA, the CDR3 is TGTGCCAGCAGTCCCGGACCCCTCTACGAGCAGTACTTC. This sequence encodes CASSPGPLYEQYF.

The V gene is TRBV11-2, the J gene TRBJ1-6, with 7 bases aligning to TRBD1. V gave up 1 base and J gave up 7 bases; unmatched junction bases: 4. Germline values: CDR1 SGHAT, CDR2 FQNNGV. This CDR3 contains 15 residues. In DNA, the CDR3 is TGTGCCAGCAGCTTAGTGCCAGGGGGGAATTCACCCCTCCACTTT. As protein: CASSLVPGGNSPLHF.

The chain has TRBV19 and TRBJ1-1; the match to TRBD1 covers 11 bases. Losses at the gene ends were 6 bases for V and 11 bases for J; bases not matched to a gene: 8. The germline V gene encodes CDR1 LNHDA and CDR2 SQIVND (reference sequence). This CDR3 comprises 13 residues. The CDR3 nucleotides read TGTGCCAGTAGAGCCGGGACAGGGGGGTTGGCTTTCTTT. This encodes CASRAGTGGLAFF.

Concerning this clone: As the CDR3 is not closed by the conserved phenylalanine or tryptophan, this likely results from a read error. The DNA is left out, because the CDR3 cannot be placed on it with certainty; the CDR3 is given as TCRdb lists it. V gene TRBV28 combines with J gene TRBJ1-1; TRBD1, as called in the table, went unchecked against the DNA. Looked up from germline, CDR1 is MDHEN and CDR2 is SYDVKM. Both ends counted, the CDR3 spans 12 residues. CDR3 in amino acids: CASSLAGQGPQA.